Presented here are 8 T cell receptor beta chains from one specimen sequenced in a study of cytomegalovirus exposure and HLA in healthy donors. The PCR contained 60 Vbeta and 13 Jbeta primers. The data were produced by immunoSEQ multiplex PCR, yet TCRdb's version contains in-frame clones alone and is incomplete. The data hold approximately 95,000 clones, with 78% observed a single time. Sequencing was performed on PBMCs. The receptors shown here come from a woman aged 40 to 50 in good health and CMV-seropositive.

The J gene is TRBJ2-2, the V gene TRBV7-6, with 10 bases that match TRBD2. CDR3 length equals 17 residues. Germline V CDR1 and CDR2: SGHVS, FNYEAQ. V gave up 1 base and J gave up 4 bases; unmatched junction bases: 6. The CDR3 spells CASSLEASGRGTGELFF. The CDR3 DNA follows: TGTGCCAGCAGCTTAGAGGCTAGCGGGAGAGGCACCGGGGAGCTGTTTTTT.

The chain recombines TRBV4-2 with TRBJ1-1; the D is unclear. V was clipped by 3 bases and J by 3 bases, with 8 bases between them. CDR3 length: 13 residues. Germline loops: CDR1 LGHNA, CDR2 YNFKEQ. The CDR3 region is CASSQERDTEAFF. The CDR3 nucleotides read TGTGCCAGCAGCCAGGAGAGGGACACTGAAGCTTTCTTT.

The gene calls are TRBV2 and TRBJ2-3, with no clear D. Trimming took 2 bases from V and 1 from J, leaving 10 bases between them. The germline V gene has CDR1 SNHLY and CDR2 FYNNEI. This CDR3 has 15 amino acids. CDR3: CASSELEKGTDTQYF. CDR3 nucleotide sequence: TGTGCCAGCAGTGAACTAGAGAAGGGCACAGATACGCAGTATTTT.

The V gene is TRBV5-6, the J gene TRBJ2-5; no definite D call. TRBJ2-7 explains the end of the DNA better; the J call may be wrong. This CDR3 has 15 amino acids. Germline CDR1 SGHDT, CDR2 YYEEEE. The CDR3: CASSPMGQTSYEQYF. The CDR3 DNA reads TGTGCCAGCAGCCCGATGGGCCAGACCTCCTACGAGCAGTACTTC.

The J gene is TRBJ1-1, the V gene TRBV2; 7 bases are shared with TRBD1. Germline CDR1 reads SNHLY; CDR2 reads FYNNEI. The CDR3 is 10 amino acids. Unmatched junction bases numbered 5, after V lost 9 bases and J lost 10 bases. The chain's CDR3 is CASDRVRAFF. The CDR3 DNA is TGTGCCAGTGACAGGGTCAGAGCTTTCTTT.

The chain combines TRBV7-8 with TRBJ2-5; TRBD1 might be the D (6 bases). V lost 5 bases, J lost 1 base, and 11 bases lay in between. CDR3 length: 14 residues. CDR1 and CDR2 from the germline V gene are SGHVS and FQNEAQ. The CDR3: CASSRDRIQETQYF. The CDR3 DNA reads TGTGCCAGCAGCCGAGACAGGATCCAAGAGACCCAGTACTTC.

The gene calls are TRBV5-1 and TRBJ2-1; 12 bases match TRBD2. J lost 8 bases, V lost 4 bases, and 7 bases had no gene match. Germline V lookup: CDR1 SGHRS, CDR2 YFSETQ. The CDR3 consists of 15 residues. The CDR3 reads CASSLTSGSSDEQFF. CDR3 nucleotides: TGCGCCAGCAGCCTGACTAGCGGGAGTTCCGATGAGCAGTTCTTC.

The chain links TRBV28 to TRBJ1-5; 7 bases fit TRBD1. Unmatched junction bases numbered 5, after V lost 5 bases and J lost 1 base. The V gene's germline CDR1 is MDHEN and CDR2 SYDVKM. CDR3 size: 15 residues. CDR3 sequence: CASSPGTVSNQPQHF. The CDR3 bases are TGTGCCAGCAGTCCCGGGACAGTCAGCAATCAGCCCCAGCATTTT.